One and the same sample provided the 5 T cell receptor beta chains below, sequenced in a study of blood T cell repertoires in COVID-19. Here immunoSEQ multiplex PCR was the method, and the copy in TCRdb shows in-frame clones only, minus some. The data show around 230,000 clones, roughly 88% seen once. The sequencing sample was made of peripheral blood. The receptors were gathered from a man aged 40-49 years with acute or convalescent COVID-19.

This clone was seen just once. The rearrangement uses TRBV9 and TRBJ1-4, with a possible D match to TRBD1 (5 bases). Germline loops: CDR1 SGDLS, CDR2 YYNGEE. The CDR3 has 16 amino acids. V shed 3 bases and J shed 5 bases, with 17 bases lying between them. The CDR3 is CASSAPLGGGNEKLFF. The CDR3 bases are TGTGCCAGCAGCGCCCCCCTTGGGGGGGGGAATGAAAAACTGTTTTTT.

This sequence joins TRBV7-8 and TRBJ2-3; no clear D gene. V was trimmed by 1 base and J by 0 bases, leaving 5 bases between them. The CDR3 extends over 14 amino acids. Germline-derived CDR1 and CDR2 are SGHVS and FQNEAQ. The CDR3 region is CASSLVSSTDTQYF. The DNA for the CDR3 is TGTGCCAGCAGCTTAGTGTCTAGCACAGATACGCAGTATTTT.

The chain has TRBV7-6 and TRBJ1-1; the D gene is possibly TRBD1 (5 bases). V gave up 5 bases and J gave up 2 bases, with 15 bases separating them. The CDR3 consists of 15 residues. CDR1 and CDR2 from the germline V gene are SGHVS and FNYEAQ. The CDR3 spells CASSLLGRYNTEAFF. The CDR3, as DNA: TGTGCCAGCAGCCTGTTGGGGCGGTACAACACTGAAGCTTTCTTT. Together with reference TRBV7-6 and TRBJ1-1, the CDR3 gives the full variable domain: GAGVSQSPRYKVTKRGQDVALRCDPISGHVSLYWYRQALGQGPEFLTYFNYEAQQDKSGLPNDRFSAERPEGSISTLTIQRTEQRDSAMYRCASSLLGRYNTEAFFGQGTRLTVV.

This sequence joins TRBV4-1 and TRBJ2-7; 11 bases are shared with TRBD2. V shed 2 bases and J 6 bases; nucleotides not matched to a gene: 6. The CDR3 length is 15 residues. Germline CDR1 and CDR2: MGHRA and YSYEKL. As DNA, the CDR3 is TGCGCCAGCAGCCAATCCCTAGCGGGAGGCGGCGAGCAGTACTTC. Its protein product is CASSQSLAGGGEQYF.

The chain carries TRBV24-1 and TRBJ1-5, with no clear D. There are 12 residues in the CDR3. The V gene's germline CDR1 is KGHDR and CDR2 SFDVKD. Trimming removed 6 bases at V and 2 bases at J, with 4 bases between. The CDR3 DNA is TGTGCCACCAGTACAGGCAATCAGCCCCAGCATTTT. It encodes CATSTGNQPQHF.